The 10 T cell receptor beta chains below were found in one sample sequenced in a study of long-term antiretroviral therapy in people with HIV. This was the immunoSEQ v3.0 assay at survey level. Clones were sequenced by immunoSEQ multiplex PCR, and TCRdb holds only the in-frame ones, with some missing. The sample contains about 31,000 clones, roughly 85% of which appear only once. This material consisted of unsorted PBMCs, taken 0.8 years before starting antiretroviral therapy. Receptors were obtained from a man aged 18 to 29 with HIV.

This sequence joins TRBV11-1 and TRBJ2-5, with 11 bases lining up with TRBD2. CDR1 SGHAT and CDR2 FQDESV come from the germline V gene (reference sequence). The CDR3 runs 16 residues. J was trimmed by 4 bases and V by 5 bases; bases with no gene match: 9. CDR3 nucleotide sequence: TGTGCCAGCAGCCGTATTAGCGGGAGGGAGGCAGAGACCCAGTACTTC. Protein: CASSRISGREAETQYF.

This sequence joins TRBV5-1 and TRBJ1-4; the match to TRBD1 covers 8 bases. J gave up 14 bases and V 0 bases, and 3 bases lay outside the gene matches. Germline CDR1 reads SGHRS; CDR2 reads YFSETQ. This CDR3 is 12 amino acids long. CDR3 sequence: CASSLGTGLLFF. CDR3 nucleotides: TGCGCCAGCAGCTTGGGGACAGGGTTGCTGTTTTTT. The complete variable domain, with remaining parts taken from reference TRBV5-1 and TRBJ1-4, reads KAGVTQTPRYLIKTRGQQVTLSCSPISGHRSVSWYQQTPGQGLQFLFEYFSETQRNKGNFPGRFSGRQFSNSRSEMNVSTLELGDSALYLCASSLGTGLLFFGSGTQLSVL.

The chain couples TRBV7-6 to TRBJ1-6, with D perhaps TRBD1 (6 bases). The V and J ends lost 5 bases and 3 bases respectively, with 11 bases between them. The germline CDR1 and CDR2 sequences are SGHVS and FNYEAQ. CDR3 length: 15 residues. DNA for the CDR3: TGTGCCAGCAGCCTCAGACAGGACTATAATTCACCCCTCCACTTT. It specifies CASSLRQDYNSPLHF.

The CDR3 spells CASSSPGQKETQYF. The CDR3 DNA is TGTGCCAGCAGCTCTCCGGGACAGAAAGAGACCCAGTACTTC. The V gene is TRBV5-4, the J gene TRBJ2-5, with 7 bases matching TRBD1. This CDR3 has 14 amino acids. V gave up 3 bases and J gave up 3 bases; unmatched junction bases: 5. Germline-derived CDR1 and CDR2 are SGHNT and YYREEE (reference sequence).

The V gene is TRBV7-2, the J gene TRBJ2-5, with TRBD2 matching 8 bases. Germline CDR1 is SGHTA and CDR2 is FQGNSA. Trimming removed 1 base from V and 0 bases from J; junction bases left unmatched: 4. The length of the CDR3 is 16 residues. This CDR3 reads CASSLGSSGNQETQYF. CDR3 nucleotide sequence: TGTGCCAGCAGCTTAGGGAGTAGCGGGAACCAAGAGACCCAGTACTTC.

The J gene is TRBJ1-2, the V gene TRBV11-2, with 9 bases that match TRBD1. With 4 bases clipped from V and 5 bases from J, the junction kept 2 bases outside the gene matches. CDR1 SGHAT and CDR2 FQNNGV come from the germline V gene. The CDR3 sequence is 13 residues long. The CDR3 DNA sequence: TGTGCCAGCAGCTCGGACAGGGGATATGGCTACACCTTC. The encoded protein is CASSSDRGYGYTF.

The rearrangement joins TRBV5-1 to TRBJ2-7, with TRBD1 identical over 7 bases. CDR1 SGHRS and CDR2 YFSETQ come from the germline V gene. The CDR3 covers 16 residues. The V gene end was trimmed by 0 bases and the J gene end by 5 bases; junction bases not matched to a gene: 11. The chain's CDR3 is CASSLAGDRVLNEQYF. The CDR3 bases are TGCGCCAGCAGCTTGGCCGGTGACAGGGTTCTTAACGAGCAGTACTTC.

This chain joins TRBV4-3 and TRBJ2-2, with a possible D match to TRBD2 (6 bases). CDR3 size: 15 residues. Trimming removed 1 base at V and 8 bases at J, with 14 bases between. Germline V gives CDR1 LGHNA, CDR2 YSLEER. In DNA form, the CDR3 reads TGCGCCAGCAGCCAAGGTCCCGGGGGTAATGGGGAGCTGTTTTTT. It codes for CASSQGPGGNGELFF.

This chain joins TRBV4-3 and TRBJ1-2, with D maybe TRBD1 (5 bases). This CDR3 is built from 13 residues. Trimming stripped 1 base from V and 8 bases from J, with 11 bases between. Germline V gene lookup returns CDR1 LGHNA and CDR2 YSLEER. This CDR3 is CASSQVRGAGYTF. The CDR3 nucleotides read TGCGCCAGCAGCCAAGTGCGGGGCGCGGGCTACACCTTC.

V usage is TRBV11-2 and J usage is TRBJ2-3, with 8 bases matching TRBD2. The ends lost 5 bases at V and 6 bases at J; junction bases unmatched: 10. CDR3 length: 15 amino acids. Germline V gene data show CDR1 as SGHAT and CDR2 as FQNNGV. The CDR3 DNA follows: TGTGCCAGCAGCCTCGGGAGGGTCGGATGGGATACGCAGTATTTT. The encoded protein is CASSLGRVGWDTQYF.